The rows below give T cell receptor beta chains drawn from one sample of a study of blood T cell repertoires in COVID-19. TCRdb keeps only in-frame clones here, not all; method: immunoSEQ multiplex PCR. The sample carries about 150,000 clones, about 85% recorded once. Sequencing was performed on peripheral blood. These receptors were collected from a man in his 60s with COVID-19, enrolled during active disease. Each CDR3 is given with its conserved first and last residue. The order of the fields is D gene, clone size, J gene, V gene, CDR3 protein, CDR3 DNA. D genes are given only for firm matches. Clone size is given for some rows only: seen once, a few or many times, or a class if the clone is expanded.

d_gene: NA
abundance: few
j_gene: TRBJ1-4
v_gene: TRBV29-1
CDR3aa: CSVADRYNEKLFF
CDR3nt: TGCAGCGTTGCTGACAGGTATAATGAAAAACTGTTTTTT

d_gene: NA
abundance: NA
j_gene: TRBJ2-4
v_gene: TRBV11-3
CDR3aa: CASSRKNIQYF
CDR3nt: TGTGCCAGCAGCCGCAAAAACATTCAGTACTTC

d_gene: NA
abundance: NA
j_gene: TRBJ1-4
v_gene: TRBV7-7
CDR3aa: CASSLTLDNEKLFF
CDR3nt: TGTGCTAGCAGCTTAACTCTCGATAATGAAAAACTGTTTTTT

d_gene: NA
abundance: NA
j_gene: TRBJ1-1
v_gene: TRBV18
CDR3aa: CASSPPLQNTEAFF
CDR3nt: TGTGCCAGCTCACCACCGTTACAGAACACTGAAGCTTTCTTT

d_gene: NA
abundance: NA
j_gene: TRBJ1-3
v_gene: TRBV15
CDR3aa: CATSRDREAGNTIYF
CDR3nt: TGTGCCACCAGCAGAGATCGGGAGGCTGGAAACACCATATATTTT

d_gene: NA
abundance: NA
j_gene: TRBJ1-5
v_gene: TRBV15
CDR3aa: CATRRDSASNQPQHF
CDR3nt: TGTGCCACCAGGAGAGACAGTGCTAGCAATCAGCCCCAGCATTTT

d_gene: NA
abundance: once
j_gene: TRBJ1-1
v_gene: TRBV11-2
CDR3aa: CASSLDRLATEAFF
CDR3nt: TGTGCCAGCAGCTTAGATCGGTTAGCGACTGAAGCTTTCTTT

d_gene: NA
abundance: NA
j_gene: TRBJ1-1
v_gene: TRBV24-1
CDR3aa: CATSDAGTSSEAFF
CDR3nt: TGTGCCACCAGTGATGCCGGGACAAGCTCCGAAGCTTTCTTT

d_gene: TRBD1
abundance: NA
j_gene: TRBJ2-1
v_gene: TRBV2
CDR3aa: CASSDPTTGANEQFF
CDR3nt: TGTGCCAGCAGTGATCCTACGACAGGGGCCAATGAGCAGTTCTTC

d_gene: NA
abundance: few
j_gene: TRBJ1-6
v_gene: TRBV5-1
CDR3aa: CASSLEWERSPLHF
CDR3nt: TGCGCCAGCAGCTTGGAGTGGGAGAGGTCACCCCTCCACTTT

d_gene: TRBD2
abundance: NA
j_gene: TRBJ2-3
v_gene: TRBV5-1
CDR3aa: CASSPFGVASGDTDTQYF
CDR3nt: TGCGCCAGCAGCCCCTTTGGGGTGGCTAGCGGGGACACAGATACGCAGTATTTT

d_gene: TRBD1
abundance: once
j_gene: TRBJ1-1
v_gene: TRBV28
CDR3aa: CASSLQAGTGLTEAFF
CDR3nt: TGTGCCAGCAGCCTACAAGCCGGGACAGGGCTCACTGAAGCTTTCTTT

d_gene: TRBD1
abundance: once
j_gene: TRBJ2-5
v_gene: TRBV29-1
CDR3aa: CSVTGQQETQYF
CDR3nt: TGCAGCGTGACGGGACAGCAAGAGACCCAGTACTTC

d_gene: TRBD2
abundance: NA
j_gene: TRBJ2-3
v_gene: TRBV29-1
CDR3aa: CSSSTGGPTDTQYF
CDR3nt: TGCAGCTCCTCGACGGGGGGGCCTACAGATACGCAGTATTTT

d_gene: NA
abundance: NA
j_gene: TRBJ2-7
v_gene: TRBV29-1
CDR3aa: CSVEGQGGTYEQYF
CDR3nt: TGCAGCGTTGAAGGGCAGGGTGGGACCTACGAGCAGTACTTC

d_gene: NA
abundance: NA
j_gene: TRBJ1-1
v_gene: TRBV18
CDR3aa: CASSFIGGTEAFF
CDR3nt: TGTGCCAGCTCATTTATAGGGGGCACTGAAGCTTTCTTT

d_gene: NA
abundance: once
j_gene: TRBJ2-5
v_gene: TRBV19
CDR3aa: CASSIDRMKVETQYF
CDR3nt: TGTGCCAGTAGTATCGACAGGATGAAAGTAGAGACCCAGTACTTC

d_gene: NA
abundance: NA
j_gene: TRBJ1-1
v_gene: TRBV19
CDR3aa: CASRRGATEAFF
CDR3nt: TGTGCCAGTAGACGTGGGGCCACTGAAGCTTTCTTT

d_gene: NA
abundance: NA
j_gene: TRBJ2-1
v_gene: TRBV20-1
CDR3aa: CSASSAGPYSYNEQFF
CDR3nt: TGCAGTGCTAGTTCAGCAGGGCCCTACTCCTACAATGAGCAGTTCTTC

d_gene: NA
abundance: NA
j_gene: TRBJ1-1
v_gene: TRBV7-9
CDR3aa: CASSFSSNTEAFF
CDR3nt: TGTGCCAGCAGCTTTTCCTCTAACACTGAAGCTTTCTTT

d_gene: TRBD1
abundance: NA
j_gene: TRBJ1-5
v_gene: TRBV18
CDR3aa: CASSPPGQGNQPQHF
CDR3nt: TGTGCCAGCTCACCACCAGGACAGGGCAATCAGCCCCAGCATTTT

d_gene: NA
abundance: NA
j_gene: TRBJ1-5
v_gene: TRBV18
CDR3aa: CASSIQGTSNQPQHF
CDR3nt: TGTGCCAGCTCCATTCAGGGCACTAGCAATCAGCCCCAGCATTTT

d_gene: TRBD2
abundance: NA
j_gene: TRBJ2-7
v_gene: TRBV7-3
CDR3aa: CASSPTSGVSYEQYF
CDR3nt: TGTGCCAGCAGCCCCACTAGCGGGGTTTCCTACGAGCAGTACTTC

d_gene: TRBD1
abundance: NA
j_gene: TRBJ1-5
v_gene: TRBV6-2/TRBV6-3
CDR3aa: CASSDIGTAVSQPQHF
CDR3nt: TGTGCCAGCAGCGACATCGGGACAGCTGTAAGTCAGCCCCAGCATTTT

d_gene: TRBD2
abundance: NA
j_gene: TRBJ2-2
v_gene: TRBV19
CDR3aa: CASSTTSGSSGELFF
CDR3nt: TGTGCCAGTAGTACGACTAGCGGGAGTTCCGGGGAGCTGTTTTTT

d_gene: TRBD1
abundance: NA
j_gene: TRBJ1-1
v_gene: TRBV28
CDR3aa: CASSLAHDRGRVGAEAFF
CDR3nt: TGTGCCAGCAGTTTAGCCCACGACAGGGGGAGGGTAGGCGCTGAAGCTTTCTTT

d_gene: NA
abundance: NA
j_gene: TRBJ1-1
v_gene: TRBV29-1
CDR3aa: CSVNFDTEAFF
CDR3nt: TGCAGCGTTAATTTCGACACTGAAGCTTTCTTT